These T cell receptor beta chains were read from a single sample in a study of Graves' ophthalmopathy and Graves' hyperthyroidism. Via MiXCR, TCRdb re-called the multiplex PCR reads, giving one row per CDR3 protein. The profile shows fewer than 600,000 distinct CDR3 sequences, approximately 15% of them singletons. The sequenced sample was blood. The receptors derive from a woman in her twenties or thirties with Graves' ophthalmopathy. The CDR3 runs from the conserved cysteine through the conserved F or W. D genes are given only for firm matches. Expanded clones are given a class, and other clones once, few, many or no size at all.

J gene: TRBJ1-1
clone size: once
D gene: -
V gene: TRBV5-1
CDR3 DNA: TGCGCCAGCAGCCCGGAGGGGTTCAGCACTGAAGCTTTCTTT
CDR3 protein: CASSPEGFSTEAFF

J gene: TRBJ1-1
clone size: -
D gene: -
V gene: TRBV19
CDR3 DNA: TGTGCCAGTAGTATAGGTCCGGCGGGGGAAGCTTTCTTT
CDR3 protein: CASSIGPAGEAFF

J gene: TRBJ2-2
clone size: many
D gene: TRBD1
V gene: TRBV6-1
CDR3 DNA: TGTGCCAGCAGTGAAGGGACAGGGTTCGCTAACACCGGGGAGCTGTTTTTT
CDR3 protein: CASSEGTGFANTGELFF

J gene: TRBJ2-7
clone size: many
D gene: TRBD2
V gene: TRBV6-5
CDR3 DNA: TGTGCCAGCACCGAGACTAGCGGGTCACCCTCCTACGAGCAGTACTTC
CDR3 protein: CASTETSGSPSYEQYF

J gene: TRBJ1-5
clone size: many
D gene: -
V gene: TRBV6-1
CDR3 DNA: TGTGCCAGCACCCGCGAGGTCCGGGGTCACGATCAGCCCCAGCATTTT
CDR3 protein: CASTREVRGHDQPQHF

J gene: TRBJ1-6
clone size: few
D gene: TRBD1
V gene: TRBV9
CDR3 DNA: TGTGCCAGCAGCGTAGCGCAGGGGGCTTCACCCCTCCACTTT
CDR3 protein: CASSVAQGASPLHF

J gene: TRBJ1-5
clone size: many
D gene: -
V gene: TRBV2
CDR3 DNA: TGTGCCAGCAGCCAGGTTTCTAGCAATCAGCCCCAGCATTTT
CDR3 protein: CASSQVSSNQPQHF

J gene: TRBJ1-3
clone size: many
D gene: -
V gene: TRBV19
CDR3 DNA: TGTGCCAGTAGTATGGGACGTAGCCCCGGAAACACCATATATTTT
CDR3 protein: CASSMGRSPGNTIYF

J gene: TRBJ1-2
clone size: many
D gene: TRBD1
V gene: TRBV28
CDR3 DNA: TGTGCCAGCAGTTTAGGACAGGGGGCGGAATATGGCTACACCTTC
CDR3 protein: CASSLGQGAEYGYTF

J gene: TRBJ1-1
clone size: -
D gene: -
V gene: TRBV13
CDR3 DNA: TGTGCCAGCAGCTTTTCAGTCCTGAACACTGAAGCTTTCTTT
CDR3 protein: CASSFSVLNTEAFF

J gene: TRBJ1-2
clone size: many
D gene: -
V gene: TRBV12-3/TRBV12-4
CDR3 DNA: TGTGCCAGCAGTTTAGGCGGCAGGGAGGGGCAGGACTATGGCTACACCTTC
CDR3 protein: CASSLGGREGQDYGYTF

J gene: TRBJ1-6
clone size: many
D gene: TRBD1
V gene: TRBV7-2
CDR3 DNA: TGTGCCAGCAGCCGAACAGGGGGCAATTCCTATAATTCACCCCTCCACTTT
CDR3 protein: CASSRTGGNSYNSPLHF

J gene: TRBJ2-7
clone size: many
D gene: -
V gene: TRBV6-1
CDR3 DNA: TGTGCCAGCAGTCTCGACGGAGTCTACGAGCAGTACTTC
CDR3 protein: CASSLDGVYEQYF

J gene: TRBJ2-5
clone size: few
D gene: -
V gene: TRBV12-3/TRBV12-4
CDR3 DNA: TGTGCCAGCAGGCGGACAGTCAGCCAAGAGACCCAGTACTTC
CDR3 protein: CASRRTVSQETQYF